This T cell receptor (beta chain) originates from a study of cytomegalovirus exposure and HLA in healthy donors. The PCR made use of 60 Vbeta and 13 Jbeta primers. Study processing details: An analysis that came later counted some 80 million unique TCR beta chains, roughly 11 million shared. The repertoire was sequenced with immunoSEQ multiplex PCR; TCRdb's copy has only in-frame clones and lacks some. D and trimming were read from the DNA, whereas the V and J calls and clone size are those reported in that table. Seen here are 150,000 or so clones, 75% to 85% observed once, and the top ten hold approximately 7.7%. After removal of 0 bases from V and 8 bases from J, the junction contained 8 bases not matched to a gene. From germline, CDR1 is SGHRS and CDR2 YFSETQ. CDR3 length: 16 amino acids. In the case of this clone: The target antigen is unknown.

Study outcomes and limitations: Trimming of TCR beta V- and J-genes showed a link, identified in a later analysis, to a missense DCLRE1C variant.

The receptor was derived from a man aged 30 to 39 in good health and CMV-seropositive. The chain uses TRBV5-1 and TRBJ2-1; 10 bases match TRBD1. What was sequenced was PBMCs. The CDR3 DNA follows: TGCGCCAGCAGCTTGGTATCTGGGACAGGGGTCTATGAGCAGTTCTTC. Translating gives CASSLVSGTGVYEQFF.